The entry that follows covers one TCR beta chain sequence. Assay: immunoSEQ multiplex PCR; the TCRdb copy retains only in-frame clones and omits some. Among about 52,000 clones listed, approximately 94% were seen once. This record belongs to a study of T cell changes during pregnancy in multiple sclerosis. The TCR comes from a female donor with multiple sclerosis, enrolled in a pregnancy study. Sequenced here: CD4+ T cells from peripheral blood mononuclear cells, sampled before pregnancy.

CDR3 DNA: TGTGCCAGCAGCCCCCTCCGGAACACTGAAGCTTTCTTT. This encodes CASSPLRNTEAFF. This chain uses TRBV7-6 with TRBJ1-1, with D uncertain. Germline CDR1 SGHVS, CDR2 FNYEAQ. There are 13 residues in the CDR3. V shed 5 bases and J shed 1 base, with 8 bases lying between them. Full variable domain (missing parts from reference TRBV7-6 and TRBJ1-1): GAGVSQSPRYKVTKRGQDVALRCDPISGHVSLYWYRQALGQGPEFLTYFNYEAQQDKSGLPNDRFSAERPEGSISTLTIQRTEQRDSAMYRCASSPLRNTEAFFGQGTRLTVV.